Reported below is one TCR beta chain. The antigen is undetermined. Sequencing was performed with immunoSEQ multiplex PCR; in TCRdb, only in-frame clones are kept and a portion is missing. The data show about 140,000 clones, approximately 80% seen once. This specimen comes from a study of cytotoxic CD8 clonotypes in ibrutinib-treated CLL. Study information: Across the patients, approximately ten were relapsed/refractory, 15 treatment-naive and about 17 IGHV unmutated. Study findings and constraints: T-cell clonality at baseline went above that of age-matched healthy donors and rose and fell with circulating CD8+ T-cell counts.

The V and J ends lost 7 bases and 0 bases respectively, with 11 bases between them. Germline CDR1 and CDR2: SGHRS and YFSETQ. CDR3 length equals 15 residues. This sequence joins TRBV5-1 and TRBJ2-6, with D possibly being TRBD1 (5 bases). This TCR was recovered from a human donor with chronic lymphocytic leukemia. This sample comprised PBMCs, obtained after 36 months of ibrutinib treatment. The CDR3: CASQGSFSGANVLTF. For the CDR3, the DNA is TGCGCCAGCCAGGGATCTTTCTCTGGGGCCAACGTCCTGACTTTC.